These T cell receptor beta chains were read from a single sample in a study of PD-L1 blockade in urothelial cancer. Libraries were prepared by immunoSEQ multiplex PCR; TCRdb keeps only in-frame clonotypes and omits some of them. The sample records 85,000 to 90,000 clones, more than 80% being singletons. This sample comprised PBMCs, obtained around atezolizumab (anti-PD-L1) treatment. These receptors were taken from a woman aged 80 or over with urothelial cancer. The CDR3 runs from the conserved cysteine through the conserved F or W. The D gene is left open where the match is weak. Clone size is not always given. Where it is, it says once, few, many or a class for expanded clones.

>TRBD1|medium-sized|TRBV28|TRBJ2-7
TGTGCCAGCAGTTTATTCCCGGACAGGGGGACTCTCTACGAGCAGTACTTC
CASSLFPDRGTLYEQYF
>TRBD2|NA|TRBV28|TRBJ2-7
TGTGCCAGCATATCGGGACTAGGTTCTTACGAGCAGTACTTC
CASISGLGSYEQYF
>NA|NA|TRBV11-2|TRBJ1-1
TGTGCCAGCAGCCCTCGAGGGGGTTTCAACACTGAAGCTTTCTTT
CASSPRGGFNTEAFF
>NA|NA|TRBV19|TRBJ2-1
TGTGCCAGTAGTATTTTGGGCTATGAGCAGTTCTTC
CASSILGYEQFF
>TRBD1|NA|TRBV6-5|TRBJ1-1
TGTGCCAGCACCTCGACAGGGACTGAAGCTTTCTTT
CASTSTGTEAFF
>NA|NA|TRBV19|TRBJ1-5
TGTGCCAGTAGTACCCTCCTAATTAGCAATCAGCCCCAGCATTTT
CASSTLLISNQPQHF
>TRBD2|NA|TRBV6-5|TRBJ2-1
TGTGCCAGCAGGGGGTCGCGCGGGAGTCGCGAGCAGTTCTTC
CASRGSRGSREQFF
>TRBD2|NA|TRBV28|TRBJ2-1
TGTGCCAGCAGTTTAGAACTAGCGGGAGGGCGCCATGAGCAGTTCTTC
CASSLELAGGRHEQFF
>TRBD1|NA|TRBV29-1|TRBJ2-1
TGCAGCGTCAACTGGCGCGGGACAGGGATTTACAATGAGCAGTTCTTC
CSVNWRGTGIYNEQFF
>NA|NA|TRBV6-5|TRBJ1-1
TGTGCCAGCAGTTCTCCGGGGACTGAAGCTTTCTTT
CASSSPGTEAFF
>NA|NA|TRBV2|TRBJ1-5
TGTGCCAGCAATATGTGGGCAGGGGGCAATCAGCCCCAGCATTTT
CASNMWAGGNQPQHF
>TRBD1|few|TRBV5-1|TRBJ1-2
TGCGCCAGCAGCACGAGGACAGGGGAAACCTATGGCTACACCTTC
CASSTRTGETYGYTF
>TRBD2|NA|TRBV9|TRBJ2-5
TGTGCCAGCAGCTCGGGGGGACTAGCGGGAAAGACACAAGAGACCCAGTACTTC
CASSSGGLAGKTQETQYF
>TRBD1|NA|TRBV7-9|TRBJ1-5
TGTGCCAGCAGCTCCGAAGGGGGCTTTCAGCCCCAGCATTTT
CASSSEGGFQPQHF
>TRBD2|NA|TRBV5-4|TRBJ2-7
TGTGCCAGCAGCCTGCCCGGGCTAGCGGGAAGGTACGAGCAGTACTTC
CASSLPGLAGRYEQYF
>NA|NA|TRBV18|TRBJ1-3
TGTGCCAGCTCAGCAGGGGTCGGAAACACCATATATTTT
CASSAGVGNTIYF
>TRBD2|once|TRBV28|TRBJ2-7
TGTGCCAGCGTGGGGCTAGCGGGCTACGAGCAGTACTTC
CASVGLAGYEQYF
>NA|once|TRBV5-1|TRBJ2-2
TGCGCCAGCAGCCTTACCGTTGGTGAGACCGGGGAGCTGTTTTTT
CASSLTVGETGELFF
>TRBD2|NA|TRBV10-3|TRBJ2-3
TGTGCCATCAGTCCAGGACTAGCGGGAGGGGTGGCAGATACGCAGTATTTT
CAISPGLAGGVADTQYF
>NA|NA|TRBV28|TRBJ1-5
TGTGCCAGCAGAGCCCCCGGCAATCAGCCCCAGCATTTT
CASRAPGNQPQHF
>NA|NA|TRBV30|TRBJ2-7
TGTGCCTGGAGTTCAGCAGGGGTGTACGAGCAGTACTTC
CAWSSAGVYEQYF
>TRBD2|NA|TRBV7-8|TRBJ2-1
TGTGCCAGCAGCACAGGACTAGCGGGGGTCTATGAGCAGTTCTTC
CASSTGLAGVYEQFF
>TRBD1|NA|TRBV28|TRBJ1-5
TGTGCCAGCAGTACGACAGGGGTGGGAGGCCAGCCCCAGCATTTT
CASSTTGVGGQPQHF